The 2 T cell receptor beta chains presented below share a single source sample, sequenced in a study of blood T cells in healthy people across ages. For the second PCR, which ran for 7 to 11 cycles, a sample-barcoded 5' primer and a J-beta primer mix were used. TCRdb reprocessed the 5' RACE reads with MiXCR, giving one entry per CDR3 protein. The sample lists approximately 730,000 distinct CDR3 sequences; about 48% were seen once. The sequenced sample consisted of blood. Receptors were obtained from an elderly man in good health.

This clonotype has only one observation. This sequence joins TRBV6-2 or TRBV6-3 and TRBJ2-1; no firm D call. The CDR3 covers 13 residues. The ends were cut back, 5 bases at V and 5 bases at J, with 10 bases in the middle. Germline CDR1 and CDR2: MNHEY and SVGEGT. The CDR3 sequence is CASSPRPDNEQFF. CDR3 bases: TGTGCCAGCAGTCCCAGACCAGACAATGAGCAGTTCTTC.

A few counts support this clonotype. This rearrangement joins TRBV4-1 to TRBJ2-1; unclear D gene. V was pared by 0 bases and J by 10 bases, with 13 bases between. Germline-derived CDR1 and CDR2 are MGHRA and YSYEKL. CDR3 length equals 14 residues. CDR3 DNA: TGCGCCAGCAGCCAAGAGACGTCTGCGACGGAGCAGTTCTTC. This encodes CASSQETSATEQFF.